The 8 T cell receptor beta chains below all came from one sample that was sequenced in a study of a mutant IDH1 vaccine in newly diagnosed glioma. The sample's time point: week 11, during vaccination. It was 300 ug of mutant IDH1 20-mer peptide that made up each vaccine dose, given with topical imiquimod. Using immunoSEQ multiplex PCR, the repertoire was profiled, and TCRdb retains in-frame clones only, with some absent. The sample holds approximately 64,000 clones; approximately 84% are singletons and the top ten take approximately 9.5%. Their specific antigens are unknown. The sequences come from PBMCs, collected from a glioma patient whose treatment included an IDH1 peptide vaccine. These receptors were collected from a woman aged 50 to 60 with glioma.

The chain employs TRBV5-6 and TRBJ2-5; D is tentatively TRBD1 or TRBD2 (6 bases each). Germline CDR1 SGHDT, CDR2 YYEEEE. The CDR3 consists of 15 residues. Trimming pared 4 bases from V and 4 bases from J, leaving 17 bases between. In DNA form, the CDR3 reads TGTGCCAGCAGCCCCGTGGGGGGCTTAGGAGAGACCCAGTACTTC. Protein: CASSPVGGLGETQYF.

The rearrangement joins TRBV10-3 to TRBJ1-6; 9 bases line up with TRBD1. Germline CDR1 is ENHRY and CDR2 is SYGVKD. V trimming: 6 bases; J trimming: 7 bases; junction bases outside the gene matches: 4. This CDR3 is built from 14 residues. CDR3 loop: CAIRGQGGNSPLHF. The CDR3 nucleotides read TGTGCCATCAGGGGACAGGGCGGGAATTCACCCCTCCACTTT.

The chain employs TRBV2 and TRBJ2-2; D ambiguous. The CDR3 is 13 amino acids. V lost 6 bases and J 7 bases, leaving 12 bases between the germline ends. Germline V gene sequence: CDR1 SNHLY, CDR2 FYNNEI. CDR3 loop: CASSWTESGELFF. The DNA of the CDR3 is TGTGCCAGCAGCTGGACGGAAAGCGGGGAGCTGTTTTTT.

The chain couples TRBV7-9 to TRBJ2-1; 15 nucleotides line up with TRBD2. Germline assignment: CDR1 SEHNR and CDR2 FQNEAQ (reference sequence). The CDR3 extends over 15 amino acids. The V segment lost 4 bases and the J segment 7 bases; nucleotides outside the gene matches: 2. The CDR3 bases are TGTGCCAGCAGCTCGGGACTAGCGGGAGGAAATGAGCAGTTCTTC. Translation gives CASSSGLAGGNEQFF.

DNA of the CDR3: TGTGCCAGCAGCTTGAGTACCCCTGGAACAGATACGCAGTATTTT. It encodes CASSLSTPGTDTQYF. The rearrangement joins TRBV5-4 to TRBJ2-3; D remains unclear. The CDR3 length is 15 residues. In germline, CDR1 is SGHNT, CDR2 YYREEE (reference sequence). Trimming shortened V by 1 base and J by 3 bases, and 12 bases separated the two germline ends.

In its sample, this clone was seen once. CDR3 in DNA: TGTGCCATCACCGACAGGACAGGGAAAAACACCGGGGAGCTGTTTTTT. The encoded protein is CAITDRTGKNTGELFF. The rearrangement links TRBV5-4 to TRBJ2-2; 8 bases align to TRBD1. V lost 9 bases to trimming and J lost 2 bases; unmatched junction nucleotides: 12. Germline V gene lookup returns CDR1 SGHNT and CDR2 YYREEE (reference sequence). The CDR3 has 16 residues.

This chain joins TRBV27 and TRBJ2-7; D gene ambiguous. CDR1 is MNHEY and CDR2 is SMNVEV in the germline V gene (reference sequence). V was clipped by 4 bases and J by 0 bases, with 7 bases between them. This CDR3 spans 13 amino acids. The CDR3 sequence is CASSSRPSYEQYF. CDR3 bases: TGTGCCAGCAGTTCCCGACCCTCCTACGAGCAGTACTTC.

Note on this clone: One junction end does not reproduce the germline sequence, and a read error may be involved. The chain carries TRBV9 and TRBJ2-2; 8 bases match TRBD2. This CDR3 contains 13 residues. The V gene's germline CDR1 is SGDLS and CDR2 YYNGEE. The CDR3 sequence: CASSLATGGALFF. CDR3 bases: TGTGCCAGCAGCTTAGCTACGGGGGGGGCGCTGTTTTTT.